The rows below give T cell receptor beta chains drawn from one sample of a study of yellow fever vaccine responses in identical twins. TCRdb re-analysed the RT-PCR reads in MiXCR, keeping a single row per CDR3 protein. The table records 2,000 to 2,500 distinct CDR3 sequences, 65% to 85% of them present only once. The source was T cells from blood (PBMCs), unsorted or a sorted subset (not recorded which), collected before or after yellow fever vaccination (not recorded which). The receptor set was obtained from a woman between 18 and 29 years old who received the yellow fever vaccine. CDR3s include the opening cysteine and the closing phenylalanine or tryptophan. A D gene is named only where the DNA matches it firmly. Size is omitted from some rows. Given values are once, few, many or a class for expanded clones.

TRBD1,.,TRBV2,TRBJ1-2,CASSLGTGGLYGYTF,TGTGCCAGCAGTCTCGGGACAGGGGGCCTCTATGGCTACACCTTC
TRBD1,.,TRBV27,TRBJ1-6,CASSAAAPGQGYSPLHF,TGTGCCAGCAGTGCGGCAGCCCCGGGACAGGGGTATTCACCCCTCCACTTT
.,.,TRBV4-1,TRBJ2-5,CASSQEGTEETQYF,TGCGCCAGCAGCCAAGAAGGCACGGAAGAGACCCAGTACTTC
.,.,TRBV10-3,TRBJ2-5,CAISWGQETQYF,TGTGCCATCAGTTGGGGCCAGGAGACCCAGTACTTC
.,.,TRBV10-3,TRBJ2-1,CAISESVIAGDEQFF,TGTGCCATCAGTGAGTCGGTAATAGCTGGGGATGAGCAGTTCTTC
TRBD1,.,TRBV29-1,TRBJ1-2,CSVENPGTGGYGYTF,TGCAGCGTCGAGAACCCCGGGACAGGGGGCTATGGCTACACCTTC
TRBD2,.,TRBV18,TRBJ2-3,CASSPTRSGTSTDTQYF,TGTGCCAGCTCACCAACGAGAAGCGGGACGAGCACAGATACGCAGTATTTT
.,.,TRBV20-1,TRBJ1-6,CSARDLEGNYNSPLHF,TGCAGTGCTAGAGATTTGGAGGGGAACTATAATTCACCCCTCCACTTT
TRBD1,.,TRBV13,TRBJ2-5,CASRDRGETQYF,TGTGCCAGCCGGGACAGGGGGGAGACCCAGTACTTC
.,few,TRBV6-1,TRBJ2-7,CASSLSGSSYEQYF,TGTGCCAGCAGTCTTTCAGGAAGCTCCTACGAGCAGTACTTC
.,once,TRBV27,TRBJ2-1,CASSLSPESSYNEQFF,TGTGCCAGCAGTTTATCTCCGGAAAGCTCCTACAATGAGCAGTTCTTC